This T cell receptor (beta chain) stems from a study of blood T cells in healthy people across ages. Findings of the study overall: Measured against age, TCR beta diversity per million T cells decreased in a roughly linear manner. Strong correlation linked observed beta diversity and percent naive T cells. Without sorted subsets, naive and antigen-experienced compartments could not be conclusively compared. Diversity estimates from one million T cells were considered underestimates.

The CDR3 extends over 16 amino acids. Germline loops: CDR1 MDHEN, CDR2 SYDVKM. The V end was cut by 6 bases, the J end by 0 bases, with 18 bases between. Regarding this clonotype: Its antigen is currently unknown.

The second PCR ran roughly 6 to 11 cycles with a sample-barcoded 5' primer and J-beta primers. Using its own MiXCR run on the 5' RACE reads, TCRdb lists one record per CDR3 protein. The repertoire holds about 1,600,000 distinct CDR3 sequences, roughly 40% seen once, with 7.9% in the top ten. This chain joins TRBV28 and TRBJ2-7; the D is unclear. The sequencing sample was made of blood. This receptor was obtained from a woman aged 18-35 years in good health. CDR3 coding DNA: TGTGCCAGCAGCCCACGATATGCCGGAACCTCCTACGAGCAGTACTTC. Its protein is CASSPRYAGTSYEQYF.